Listed below are T cell receptor beta chains from one sample, sequenced in a study of blood T cell repertoires in COVID-19. Profiled with immunoSEQ multiplex PCR; TCRdb holds only in-frame clones, not every one. The data hold about 9,300 clones, with approximately 91% observed a single time. Sample: peripheral blood. The source is a woman aged 45-65 years with active COVID-19. Both conserved end residues are part of each CDR3. The D gene is left open where the match is weak. Expanded clones get a size class; other rows say once, few or many, or leave the size out.

V	D	J	size	DNA	CDR3
TRBV9	NA	TRBJ2-3	NA	TGTGCCAGCAGCGGCGGAAGCGGGTCTCTCACAGATACGCAGTATTTT	CASSGGSGSLTDTQYF
TRBV28	NA	TRBJ2-7	NA	TGTGCCAGCAGTGCGAGCTCTCTCTACGAGCAGTACTTC	CASSASSLYEQYF
TRBV30	NA	TRBJ2-7	NA	TGTGCCTGGTCGACAGGATTCGGGTTGGAGCAGTACTTC	CAWSTGFGLEQYF
TRBV7-6	NA	TRBJ2-3	NA	TGTGCCAGCAGCTTAGATAAGGTCGGCAGGGGCACAGATACGCAGTATTTT	CASSLDKVGRGTDTQYF
TRBV10-2	TRBD2	TRBJ2-7	NA	TGCGCCAGCAGATTAGCGGGAGGACCCAGTAGCTCCTACGAGCAGTACTTC	CASRLAGGPSSSYEQYF
TRBV29-1	NA	TRBJ1-1	NA	TGCAGCGCCGTAGCTGAGGGCGCTGAAGCTTTCTTT	CSAVAEGAEAFF
TRBV30	TRBD1	TRBJ2-7	NA	TGTGCCTGGAGTGTACTGGACAGGGAGGACGAGCAGTACTTC	CAWSVLDREDEQYF
TRBV10-3	NA	TRBJ1-2	NA	TGTGCCATCAGGCTGGACGGGAGGTATCGTGGCTACACCTTC	CAIRLDGRYRGYTF
TRBV28	TRBD1	TRBJ1-1	NA	TGTGCCAGCAGTGAGGACAGGGAGAACACTGAAGCTTTCTTT	CASSEDRENTEAFF
TRBV27	TRBD2	TRBJ2-1	NA	TGTGCCAGCAGTTCCTCAGGACTAGCGCCTAATGAGCAGTTCTTC	CASSSSGLAPNEQFF
TRBV19	NA	TRBJ2-1	once	TGTGCCAGTAGCGTACGGAGCTCCTACAATGAGCAGTTCTTC	CASSVRSSYNEQFF
TRBV19	TRBD2	TRBJ2-1	NA	TGTGCCAGTAGTATAGAAGGCGGGAGCTACAATGAGCAGTTCTTC	CASSIEGGSYNEQFF
TRBV2	TRBD1	TRBJ1-1	once	TGTGCCTGCCGGGACAGGGCTTATATGAACACTGAAGCTTTCTTT	CACRDRAYMNTEAFF
TRBV14	NA	TRBJ1-4	once	TGTGCCAGCAGCCTAACTTCGGTTAAGAATGAAAAACTGTTTTTT	CASSLTSVKNEKLFF
TRBV23-1	NA	TRBJ1-1	NA	TGCGCCACCCCCGGTATAAAAAGGGGACTGGGGAACACTGAAGCTTTCTTT	CATPGIKRGLGNTEAFF
TRBV4-1	NA	TRBJ1-1	NA	TGCGCCAGCAGCCAAAGAGAAATCACTGAAGCTTTCTTT	CASSQREITEAFF
TRBV5-1	NA	TRBJ2-7	NA	TGCGCCAGCAGCTTGGGGGCGACACCAAACTACGAGCAGTACTTC	CASSLGATPNYEQYF
TRBV7-8	NA	TRBJ2-3	NA	TGTGCCAGCAGCTTAACTAACGCCGCGCAGTATTTT	CASSLTNAAQYF
TRBV9	TRBD2	TRBJ2-5	NA	TGTGCCAGCAGCCCCCGTTCTAGCGGGAGGGAGACCCAGTACTTC	CASSPRSSGRETQYF
TRBV18	NA	TRBJ1-4	NA	TGTGCCAGCTCACCAGGGGCTAATAATGAAAAACTGTTTTTT	CASSPGANNEKLFF
TRBV6-5	NA	TRBJ1-1	NA	TGTGCCAGCAGTCATCGGACGGGGGGCACTGAAGCTTTCTTT	CASSHRTGGTEAFF
TRBV12-3/TRBV12-4	NA	TRBJ2-7	NA	TGTGCCAGCAGTACCCGCGGGTCCTACGAGCAGTACTTC	CASSTRGSYEQYF
TRBV5-5	NA	TRBJ1-4	NA	TGTGCCAGCAGCTTGCAAGCGGGGATGGGAGAAAAACTGTTTTTT	CASSLQAGMGEKLFF
TRBV7-8	NA	TRBJ2-7	few	TGTGCCAGCAGCTTTAGGGGCAGGTCATACGAGCAGTACTTC	CASSFRGRSYEQYF
TRBV12-3/TRBV12-4	TRBD1	TRBJ2-7	NA	TGTGCCACTGGTCTGGGGACAGAAGCCGAGCAGTACTTC	CATGLGTEAEQYF
TRBV19	TRBD1	TRBJ2-2	NA	TGTGCCTCCAGGGGGAGAACGAACACCGGGGAGCTGTTTTTT	CASRGRTNTGELFF
TRBV21-1	NA	TRBJ1-5	once	TGTGCCAGCAGCCCGGTAGGCAGGTCCGCTCTTAAGCCCCAGCATTTT	CASSPVGRSALKPQHF
TRBV7-3	TRBD1	TRBJ2-3	NA	TGTGCCAGCAGCCTTTCCCCGGGACAGGGAACAGATACGCAGTATTTT	CASSLSPGQGTDTQYF
TRBV9	TRBD1	TRBJ2-7	NA	TGTGCCAGCAGCGCCGGGACAGGGCTGTTGGAGCAGTACTTC	CASSAGTGLLEQYF
TRBV3-1/TRBV3-2	TRBD2	TRBJ2-1	NA	TGTGCCAGCAGCCTATACGGGACTAGCTCGGTCGATGAGCAGTTCTTC	CASSLYGTSSVDEQFF
TRBV6-5	NA	TRBJ2-5	once	TGTGCCAGCAGTTACAATCCCGGGATCAGCGGGGAGACCCAGTACTTC	CASSYNPGISGETQYF
TRBV30	NA	TRBJ1-6	NA	TGTGCCTGGAAAGTGGGAGGGGATAATTCACCCCTCCACTTT	CAWKVGGDNSPLHF
TRBV18	NA	TRBJ2-3	NA	TGTGCCAGCTCACCCCTTGTCGATACGCAGTATTTT	CASSPLVDTQYF
TRBV9	NA	TRBJ2-3	NA	TGTGCCAGCAGCGTAGGTCTAGCGGATACGCAGTATTTT	CASSVGLADTQYF
TRBV30	NA	TRBJ1-1	once	TGTGCCTGGAGCGACTCCGGATGGGCTTTCTTT	CAWSDSGWAFF
TRBV7-3	NA	TRBJ1-1	NA	TGTTTTGGAGACAGGTTCAACACTGAAGCTTTCTTT	CFGDRFNTEAFF
TRBV5-6	NA	TRBJ2-3	NA	TGTGCCAGCAGCCCCTATAGCACAGATACGCAGTATTTT	CASSPYSTDTQYF
TRBV28	NA	TRBJ1-5	NA	TGTGCCAGCAGTTCTCTAAGGGGATCTCAGCCCCAGCATTTT	CASSSLRGSQPQHF
TRBV5-1	TRBD2	TRBJ2-7	NA	TGCGCCAGCAGTACAGCGGGATCCCACGAGCAGTACTTC	CASSTAGSHEQYF
TRBV6-5	NA	TRBJ1-1	NA	TGTGCCAGCAGGAAGAGAGGAGCTACGGATGCTGAAGCTTTCTTT	CASRKRGATDAEAFF
TRBV15	NA	TRBJ1-2	once	TGTGCCACCACCCCAGAGGGCGAGAACTATGGCTACACCTTC	CATTPEGENYGYTF